This entry lists 31 T cell receptor beta chains sequenced from one sample in a study of blood T cell repertoires in COVID-19. Clones were sequenced by immunoSEQ multiplex PCR, and TCRdb holds only the in-frame ones, with some missing. This table holds approximately 130,000 clones, approximately 71% found once. The sample consisted of peripheral blood. The origin of the receptors is a woman in her 70s with acute or convalescent COVID-19.

This clone showed up just once. J is TRBJ2-7 and V is TRBV12-5; 8 bases match TRBD1. The junction had 4 bases not matched to a gene; V was cut back by 3 bases and J by 0 bases. The germline V gene has CDR1 LGHNT and CDR2 FRNRAP. The CDR3 has 15 amino acids. The CDR3 DNA is TGTGCTAGTGGTTTTGTTACAGGGGGCTCCTACGAGCAGTACTTC. As protein: CASGFVTGGSYEQYF.

This chain uses TRBV10-3 with TRBJ2-2; a possible D gene is TRBD2 (6 bases). CDR3 length equals 18 residues. Germline CDR1 and CDR2: ENHRY and SYGVKD. Trimming removed 2 bases at V and 2 bases at J, with 18 bases between. The DNA of the CDR3 is TGTGCCATCAGTGAGATCGAGCGGGCGACGATAAACACCGGGGAGCTGTTTTTT. This sequence encodes CAISEIERATINTGELFF.

The V call is TRBV7-6, the J call TRBJ2-5, with TRBD1 matching over 10 bases. In germline, CDR1 is SGHVS, CDR2 FNYEAQ. This CDR3 is 17 amino acids long. V lost 2 bases and J lost 5; bases outside the gene matches: 11. This CDR3 reads CASSLPGDRGSGETQYF. CDR3 nucleotides: TGTGCCAGCAGCTTACCCGGGGACAGGGGTTCTGGGGAGACCCAGTACTTC.

The rearrangement uses TRBV19 and TRBJ1-2; 8 positions match TRBD1. The CDR3 length is 15 residues. The ends lost 5 bases at V and 2 bases at J; junction bases unmatched: 7. Germline V CDR1 and CDR2: LNHDA, SQIVND (reference sequence). CDR3 residues: CASSGQGTMNYGYTF. As DNA, the CDR3 is TGTGCCAGTAGTGGACAGGGAACAATGAACTATGGCTACACCTTC.

The chain links TRBV5-6 to TRBJ2-1, with 10 bases lining up with TRBD2. The length of the CDR3 is 15 residues. Trimming took 4 bases from V and 5 from J; bases not matched to a gene: 6. Germline V CDR1 and CDR2: SGHDT, YYEEEE. The CDR3 bases are TGTGCCAGCAGCGGAAGCGGGGGGGGAAACAATGAGCAGTTCTTC. Translating gives CASSGSGGGNNEQFF.

This sequence joins TRBV6-2 or TRBV6-3 and TRBJ2-5, with TRBD2 matching 7 bases. Germline loops: CDR1 MNHEY, CDR2 SVGEGT. With V trimmed by 5 bases and J by 5 bases, 5 bases remained unmatched. The CDR3 extends over 13 amino acids. The CDR3 here is CASSAGDSETQYF. The DNA of the CDR3 is TGTGCCAGCAGTGCGGGGGACTCGGAGACCCAGTACTTC.

The chain has TRBV30 and TRBJ2-2; TRBD2 might be the D (6 bases). The V gene lost 1 base and the J gene lost 3 bases, with 24 bases spanning the gap. This CDR3 is built from 19 residues. Germline-derived CDR1 and CDR2 are GTSNPN and SVGIG (reference sequence). The CDR3 nucleotides are TGTGCCTGGAGTGGGATCTTCGGCGGGATTTCTAGGGACACCGGGGAGCTGTTTTTT. Protein sequence: CAWSGIFGGISRDTGELFF.

There are a few counts of this clone. This same CDR3 is encoded by further DNA sequences in the sample. The rearrangement joins TRBV11-2 to TRBJ1-1; TRBD1 might be the D (5 bases). Germline assignment: CDR1 SGHAT and CDR2 FQNNGV. The CDR3 length is 15 residues. V was shortened by 5 bases and J by 4 bases, with 17 bases between the two germline ends. The CDR3 protein is CASSRSPGRPTEAFF. The CDR3 coding sequence is TGTGCCAGCAGCCGATCCCCAGGGCGCCCCACTGAAGCTTTCTTT.

This sequence joins TRBV5-4 and TRBJ1-4, with D tentatively TRBD1 (6 bases). Germline V gives CDR1 SGHNT, CDR2 YYREEE (reference sequence). CDR3 length equals 15 residues. With 4 bases removed from V and 7 bases from J, the gap between germline ends came to 17 bases. CDR3 region: CASSHRTGTREKLFF. For the CDR3, the DNA is TGTGCCAGCAGCCATCGTACAGGGACACGTGAAAAACTGTTTTTT.

The chain couples TRBV3-1 (or the pseudogene TRBV3-2) to TRBJ1-1, with a possible D match to TRBD1 (5 bases). CDR1 and CDR2 (germline): LGHDT, YNNKEL (reference sequence). Trimming pared 4 bases from V and 1 base from J, leaving 7 bases between. CDR3 length: 13 amino acids. The CDR3 sequence is CASSRGGNTEAFF. The CDR3 DNA is TGTGCCAGCAGCCGGGGGGGGAACACTGAAGCTTTCTTT.

CDR3 sequence: CASSYPGQGYGYTF. The DNA for the CDR3 is TGTGCCAGCAGTTATCCAGGACAGGGCTATGGCTACACCTTC. This chain joins TRBV25-1 and TRBJ1-2; 8 positions agree with TRBD1. The CDR3 is made up of 14 amino acids. CDR1 is MGHDK and CDR2 is SYGVNS in the germline V gene. V gave up 5 bases and J gave up 4 bases; unmatched junction bases: 6.

J is TRBJ1-1 and V is TRBV19; TRBD1 agrees at 9 bases. The J segment lost 5 bases and the V segment lost 6 bases, leaving 7 bases of the junction unmatched. The V gene's germline CDR1 is LNHDA and CDR2 SQIVND (reference sequence). This CDR3 has 14 residues. CDR3 residues: CASRRRDRATEAFF. Here the CDR3 DNA reads TGTGCCAGTAGACGTCGGGACAGGGCGACTGAAGCTTTCTTT.

For the CDR3, the DNA is TGCAGCGTTGTGTCGAGCATCCATGAGCAGTTCTTC. It yields the protein CSVVSSIHEQFF. The chain has TRBV29-1 and TRBJ2-1; D unclear. The CDR3 length is 12 residues. Germline CDR1 reads SQVTM; CDR2 reads ANQGSEA. The germline V and J ends were trimmed by 4 bases and 8 bases, with 12 bases remaining between them.

The chain uses TRBV3-1 (or the pseudogene TRBV3-2) and TRBJ1-5; weak D call: TRBD1 (6 bases). CDR3 length: 12 residues. Germline-derived CDR1 and CDR2 are LGHDT and YNNKEL (reference sequence). V was pared by 1 base and J by 9 bases, with 7 bases between. The CDR3 DNA reads as TGTGCCAGCAGCCAAGCGACAGGGCCCCAGCATTTT. Protein: CASSQATGPQHF.

The rearrangement joins TRBV10-2 to TRBJ2-7, with a tentative D call TRBD1 (6 bases). Germline CDR1 WSHSY, CDR2 SAAADI. This CDR3 has 12 residues. V was cut by 4 bases and J by 4 bases, with 8 bases left in between. Here the CDR3 reads CASSGTDYEQYF. DNA of the CDR3: TGCGCCAGCAGTGGGACAGATTACGAGCAGTACTTC.

The chain is built from TRBV24-1 and TRBJ2-3; 10 nucleotides align to TRBD2. There are 16 residues in the CDR3. Germline lookup yields CDR1 KGHDR and CDR2 SFDVKD. Trimming removed 4 bases from V and 3 bases from J; junction bases left unmatched: 6. CDR3 loop: CATSESLAGITDTQYF. CDR3 bases: TGTGCCACCAGTGAGTCACTAGCGGGAATTACAGATACGCAGTATTTT.

The rearrangement joins TRBV18 to TRBJ1-4; 7 bases fit TRBD1. The CDR3 sequence is 16 residues long. Germline loops: CDR1 KGHSH, CDR2 LQKENI. V dropped 1 base and J dropped 5; count of bases not matched to a gene: 7. In nucleotides, the CDR3 is TGTGCCAGCTCACCACAAGAGGGGACAGCAAATGAAAAACTGTTTTTT. Translated, it gives CASSPQEGTANEKLFF.

The genes are TRBV2 and TRBJ2-2; no firm D call. The V gene lost 4 bases and the J gene lost 4 bases, with 7 bases spanning the gap. The germline V gene has CDR1 SNHLY and CDR2 FYNNEI. This CDR3 contains 13 residues. The CDR3 sequence: CASSAQSTGELFF. The CDR3 coding sequence is TGTGCCAGCAGTGCACAGAGCACCGGGGAGCTGTTTTTT. Using reference TRBV2 and TRBJ2-2 for the parts outside the CDR3, the full variable domain is EPEVTQTPSHQVTQMGQEVILRCVPISNHLYFYWYRQILGQKVEFLVSFYNNEISEKSEIFDDQFSVERPDGSNFTLKIRSTKLEDSAMYFCASSAQSTGELFFGEGSRLTVL.

This sequence joins TRBV4-3 and TRBJ2-5; 10 nucleotides line up with TRBD1. This CDR3 comprises 15 residues. Germline V gene sequence: CDR1 LGHNA, CDR2 YSLEER. The J segment lost 1 base and the V segment lost 4 bases, leaving 3 bases of the junction unmatched. CDR3 DNA sequence: TGCGCCAGCAGCCGGACAGGGGGATTCCAAGAGACCCAGTACTTC. Its translation is CASSRTGGFQETQYF.

The sample holds a few counts of this clone. The chain recombines TRBV5-1 with TRBJ1-2; tentative D call: TRBD1 (5 bases). The germline V and J ends were trimmed by 6 bases and 3 bases, with 12 bases remaining between them. The CDR3 sequence is 13 residues long. CDR1 is SGHRS and CDR2 is YFSETQ in the germline V gene. The CDR3 is CASTPGGDYGYTF. The CDR3 DNA reads TGCGCCAGCACCCCAGGAGGGGACTATGGCTACACCTTC.

Only a few counts were recorded for this clone. V and J are TRBV5-1 and TRBJ2-5; 10 nucleotides agree with TRBD1. The germline V gene has CDR1 SGHRS and CDR2 YFSETQ. J was trimmed by 3 bases and V by 5 bases; bases with no gene match: 16. This CDR3 spans 18 amino acids. CDR3 DNA sequence: TGCGCCAGCAGTCACGACCCCCCCGACAGGGGGCGGGAAGAGACCCAGTACTTC. Its translation is CASSHDPPDRGREETQYF.

This chain links TRBV6-1 with TRBJ1-5; a possible D gene is TRBD1 (6 bases). This CDR3 is 14 amino acids long. From germline, CDR1 is MNHNS and CDR2 SASEGT. V was pared by 3 bases and J by 6 bases, with 12 bases between. DNA for the CDR3: TGTGCCAGCAGTGACATAGGGGGGGGTCAGCCCCAGCATTTT. It is translated as CASSDIGGGQPQHF.

The V and J genes are TRBV6-6 and TRBJ2-3; maybe TRBD1 (5 bases). V lost 4 bases and J lost 4, with 9 bases in between. Germline assignment: CDR1 MNHNY and CDR2 SVGAGI (reference sequence). The CDR3 extends over 13 amino acids. For the CDR3, the DNA is TGTGCCAGCAGTTCCCCAGGGCCAGATACGCAGTATTTT. This gives the protein CASSSPGPDTQYF.

The chain links TRBV2 to TRBJ2-1; D perhaps matches TRBD2 (5 bases). Germline assignment: CDR1 SNHLY and CDR2 FYNNEI. V lost 5 bases and J 8 bases, leaving 13 bases between the germline ends. The CDR3 runs to 13 residues. CDR3 region: CASSRDTEDEQFF. The DNA for the CDR3 is TGTGCCAGCAGTCGAGACACGGAGGATGAGCAGTTCTTC. The full variable domain, rest sourced from reference TRBV2 and TRBJ2-1, is EPEVTQTPSHQVTQMGQEVILRCVPISNHLYFYWYRQILGQKVEFLVSFYNNEISEKSEIFDDQFSVERPDGSNFTLKIRSTKLEDSAMYFCASSRDTEDEQFFGPGTRLTVL.

The J gene is TRBJ2-5, the V gene TRBV6-2 or TRBV6-3, with 11 bases that match TRBD2. The CDR3 runs 17 residues. In germline, CDR1 is MNHEY, CDR2 SVGEGT. V gave up 0 bases and J gave up 5 bases; unmatched junction bases: 8. This CDR3 is CASSYSIAGGPLETQYF. The CDR3, as DNA: TGTGCCAGCAGTTACTCTATAGCGGGGGGGCCTTTGGAGACCCAGTACTTC.

The chain employs TRBV2 and TRBJ2-5, with 8 bases lining up with TRBD2. V shed 6 bases and J 7 bases; nucleotides not matched to a gene: 10. Germline V gene data show CDR1 as SNHLY and CDR2 as FYNNEI. CDR3 length: 14 amino acids. This CDR3 is CASRAPGGSGTQYF. The CDR3 nucleotides read TGTGCCAGCAGGGCGCCGGGGGGGTCAGGGACCCAGTACTTC.

The chain joins TRBV19 to TRBJ1-4; D not certain. V lost 5 bases and J lost 7, with 17 bases in between. The germline CDR1 and CDR2 sequences are LNHDA and SQIVND (reference sequence). CDR3 length: 15 amino acids. The CDR3 protein is CASSSGRTAGEKLFF. The CDR3 nucleotides read TGTGCCAGTAGTTCAGGACGGACGGCGGGTGAAAAACTGTTTTTT.

The chain employs TRBV6-2 or TRBV6-3 and TRBJ1-1; TRBD1 matches at 9 bases. In germline, CDR1 is MNHEY, CDR2 SVGEGT. V was pared by 2 bases and J by 2 bases, with 6 bases of the junction left unmatched. This CDR3 has 16 amino acids. The DNA of the CDR3 is TGTGCCAGCAGTTACCAGGACAGGGGCCTTAACACTGAAGCTTTCTTT. Translated: CASSYQDRGLNTEAFF.

This clone came up a few times. The chain links TRBV28 to TRBJ2-3; possibly TRBD1 for D (6 bases). Germline CDR1 and CDR2: MDHEN and SYDVKM. V was trimmed by 5 bases and J by 2 bases, leaving 17 bases between them. The CDR3 has 16 amino acids. The CDR3 region has the DNA TGTGCCAGCAGTGGCCGGGACACCGGACCCACAGATACGCAGTATTTT. Amino acid sequence: CASSGRDTGPTDTQYF. The whole variable domain, remainder taken from reference TRBV28 and TRBJ2-3, is DVKVTQSSRYLVKRTGEKVFLECVQDMDHENMFWYRQDPGLGLRLIYFSYDVKMKEKGDIPEGYSVSREKKERFSLILESASTNQTSMYLCASSGRDTGPTDTQYFGPGTRLTVL.

The chain couples TRBV7-8 to TRBJ2-3; TRBD1 is a possible D gene (6 bases). CDR1 is SGHVS, CDR2 FQNEAQ, per germline. The CDR3 runs to 14 residues. DNA of the CDR3: TGTGCTACCACAGGGTTGTCTAGCACAGATACGCAGTATTTT. The encoded protein is CATTGLSSTDTQYF.

This chain uses TRBV4-2 with TRBJ2-2, with 9 bases that match TRBD2. Losses at the gene ends were 1 base for V and 5 bases for J; bases not matched to a gene: 5. The germline gives CDR1 LGHNA, CDR2 YNFKEQ. The CDR3 sequence is 16 residues long. The CDR3 nucleotides read TGTGCCAGCAGCCAAGTGGGACTAGCAGATACCGGGGAGCTGTTTTTT. The encoded protein is CASSQVGLADTGELFF.